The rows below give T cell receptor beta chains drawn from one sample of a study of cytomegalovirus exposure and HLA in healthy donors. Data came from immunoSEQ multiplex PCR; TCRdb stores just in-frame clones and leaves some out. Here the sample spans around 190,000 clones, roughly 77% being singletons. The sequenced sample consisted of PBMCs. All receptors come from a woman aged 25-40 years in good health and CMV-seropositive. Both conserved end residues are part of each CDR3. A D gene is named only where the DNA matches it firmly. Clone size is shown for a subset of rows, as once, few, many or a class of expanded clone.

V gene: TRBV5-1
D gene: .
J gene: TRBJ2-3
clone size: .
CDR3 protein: CASSLAMGGPTYTQYF
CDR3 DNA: TGCGCCAGCAGCTTGGCTATGGGGGGACCCACCTATACGCAGTATTTT

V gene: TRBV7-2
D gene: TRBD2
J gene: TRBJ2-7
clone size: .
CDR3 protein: CASSFGGRASEQYF
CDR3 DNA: TGTGCCAGCAGCTTCGGCGGGAGGGCAAGCGAGCAGTACTTC

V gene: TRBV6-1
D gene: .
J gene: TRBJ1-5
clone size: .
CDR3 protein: CASSDSNQPQHF
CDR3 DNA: TGTGCCAGCAGTGATTCGAATCAGCCCCAGCATTTT

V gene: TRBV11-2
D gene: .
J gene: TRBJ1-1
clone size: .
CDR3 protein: CASSLEWQLNTEAFF
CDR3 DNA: TGTGCCAGCAGCTTAGAGTGGCAGTTGAACACTGAAGCTTTCTTT

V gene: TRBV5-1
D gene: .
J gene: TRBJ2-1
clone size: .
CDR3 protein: CASSLGANNEQFF
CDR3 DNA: TGCGCCAGCAGCCTGGGCGCCAACAATGAGCAGTTCTTC

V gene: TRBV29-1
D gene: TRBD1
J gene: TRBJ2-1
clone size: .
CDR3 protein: CSFPGTGVDEQFF
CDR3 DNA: TGCAGCTTTCCCGGGACAGGGGTTGATGAGCAGTTCTTC

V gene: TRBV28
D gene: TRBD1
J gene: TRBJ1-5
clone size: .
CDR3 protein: CASSPTRTGAGQPQHF
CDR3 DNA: TGTGCCAGCAGCCCCACCCGAACAGGGGCGGGGCAGCCCCAGCATTTT

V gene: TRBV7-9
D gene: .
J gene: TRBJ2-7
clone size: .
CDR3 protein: CASSLVALPYEQYF
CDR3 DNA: TGTGCCAGCAGCTTAGTAGCCCTCCCCTACGAGCAGTACTTC

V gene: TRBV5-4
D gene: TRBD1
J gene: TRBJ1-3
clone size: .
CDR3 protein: CASSVGDRGSGNTIYF
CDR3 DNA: TGTGCCAGCAGCGTGGGGGACAGGGGCTCTGGAAACACCATATATTTT

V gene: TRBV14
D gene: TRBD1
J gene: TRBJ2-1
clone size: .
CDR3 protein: CASSQRRTGDDEQFF
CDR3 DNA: TGTGCCAGCAGCCAACGTAGGACAGGGGACGATGAGCAGTTCTTC

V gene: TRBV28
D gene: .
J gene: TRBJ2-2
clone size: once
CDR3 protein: CASKTGNTGELFF
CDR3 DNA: TGTGCCAGCAAGACAGGGAACACCGGGGAGCTGTTTTTT

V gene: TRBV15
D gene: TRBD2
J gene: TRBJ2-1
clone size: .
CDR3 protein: CATSRDPAGGGEQFF
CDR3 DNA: TGTGCCACCAGCAGAGATCCAGCGGGAGGGGGTGAGCAGTTCTTC

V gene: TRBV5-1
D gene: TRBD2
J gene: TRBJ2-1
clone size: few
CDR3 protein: CASSSSSGAAYEQFF
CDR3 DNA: TGCGCCAGCAGCTCCAGTAGCGGGGCTGCTTATGAGCAGTTCTTC

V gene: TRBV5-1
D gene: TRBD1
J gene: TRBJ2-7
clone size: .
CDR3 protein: CASSTGQLSYEQYF
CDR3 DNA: TGCGCCAGCAGCACGGGACAGCTCTCCTACGAGCAGTACTTC

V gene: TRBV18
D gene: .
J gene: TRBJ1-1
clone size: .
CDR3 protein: CASSPAGFEAFF
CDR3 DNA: TGTGCCAGCTCACCGGCAGGTTTTGAAGCTTTCTTT

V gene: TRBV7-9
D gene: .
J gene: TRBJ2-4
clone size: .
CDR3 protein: CASSLTGVSAKNIQYF
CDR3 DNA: TGTGCCAGCAGCTTAACGGGAGTATCAGCCAAAAACATTCAGTACTTC

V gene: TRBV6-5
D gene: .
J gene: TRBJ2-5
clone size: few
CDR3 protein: CASSYRLNSEKYF
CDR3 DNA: TGTGCCAGCAGTTACCGACTAAATAGTGAGAAGTACTTC

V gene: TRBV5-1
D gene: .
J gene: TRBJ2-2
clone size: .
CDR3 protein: CASSLRSSGTGELFF
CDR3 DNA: TGCGCCAGCAGCTTGCGGTCCTCCGGGACCGGGGAGCTGTTTTTT

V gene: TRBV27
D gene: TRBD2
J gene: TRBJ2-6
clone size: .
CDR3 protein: CASRHRLAGGPGANVLTF
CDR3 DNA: TGTGCCAGCAGACACAGACTAGCGGGAGGGCCTGGGGCCAACGTCCTGACTTTC

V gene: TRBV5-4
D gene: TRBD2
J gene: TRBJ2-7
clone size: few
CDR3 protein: CASSPSSGRIYEQYF
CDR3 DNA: TGTGCCAGCAGCCCGTCTAGCGGGAGGATATACGAGCAGTACTTC

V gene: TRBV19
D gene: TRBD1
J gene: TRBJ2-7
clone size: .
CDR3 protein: CASSIALRRQGSREQYF
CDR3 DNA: TGTGCCAGTAGTATAGCTCTCAGGAGACAGGGGTCTCGCGAGCAGTACTTC

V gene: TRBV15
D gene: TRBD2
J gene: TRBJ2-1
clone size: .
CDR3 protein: CATSRVAGGLYNEQFF
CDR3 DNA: TGTGCCACCAGCAGAGTAGCGGGAGGGCTATACAATGAGCAGTTCTTC

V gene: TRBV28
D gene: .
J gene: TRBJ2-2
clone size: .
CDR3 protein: CASSFIDNTDTGELFF
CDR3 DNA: TGTGCCAGCAGTTTTATCGATAACACCGACACCGGGGAGCTGTTTTTT

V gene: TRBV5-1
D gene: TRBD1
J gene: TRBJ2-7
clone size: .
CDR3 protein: CASSLRQGAYEQYF
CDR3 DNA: TGCGCCAGCAGCTTGAGGCAGGGGGCCTACGAGCAGTACTTC

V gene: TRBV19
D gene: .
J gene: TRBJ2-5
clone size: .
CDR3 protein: CASSIWTGQETQYF
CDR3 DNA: TGTGCCAGTAGTATCTGGACGGGGCAAGAGACCCAGTACTTC

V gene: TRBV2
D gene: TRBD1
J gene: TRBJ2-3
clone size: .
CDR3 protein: CASSRQGALGTDTQYF
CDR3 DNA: TGTGCCAGCAGCAGACAGGGGGCTTTGGGGACAGATACGCAGTATTTT

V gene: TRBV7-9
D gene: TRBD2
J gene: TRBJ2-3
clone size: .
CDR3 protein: CASSGPGLAGVGDTQYF
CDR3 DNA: TGTGCCAGCAGCGGTCCGGGACTAGCGGGAGTCGGGGATACGCAGTATTTT

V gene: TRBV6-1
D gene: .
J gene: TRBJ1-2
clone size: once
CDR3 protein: CASMTLEGYTF
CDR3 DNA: TGTGCCAGCATGACTTTGGAGGGGTACACCTTC

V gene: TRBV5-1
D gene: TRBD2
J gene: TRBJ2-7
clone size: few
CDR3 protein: CASSSLTSGSLLSQYF
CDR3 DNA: TGCGCCAGCAGCTCCCTGACTAGCGGGAGCTTATTATCACAGTACTTC

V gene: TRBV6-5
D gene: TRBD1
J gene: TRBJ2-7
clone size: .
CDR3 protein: CASSYGQGDLYEQYF
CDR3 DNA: TGTGCCAGCAGTTACGGACAGGGGGACCTCTACGAGCAGTACTTC

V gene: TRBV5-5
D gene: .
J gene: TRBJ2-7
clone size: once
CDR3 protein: CASSLADYEQYF
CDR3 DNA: TGTGCCAGCAGCTTGGCAGACTACGAGCAGTACTTC

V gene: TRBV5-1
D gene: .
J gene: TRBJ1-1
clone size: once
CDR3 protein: CASSLVRGTEAFF
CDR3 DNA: TGCGCCAGCAGCTTGGTTAGGGGCACTGAAGCTTTCTTT

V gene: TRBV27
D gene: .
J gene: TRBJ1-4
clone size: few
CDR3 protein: CASSLAVWEKLFF
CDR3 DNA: TGTGCCAGCAGTTTAGCGGTTTGGGAAAAACTGTTTTTT

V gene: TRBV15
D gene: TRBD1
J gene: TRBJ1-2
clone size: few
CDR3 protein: CATSTEDRVYGYTF
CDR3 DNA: TGTGCCACCAGCACAGAGGACAGGGTCTATGGCTACACCTTC

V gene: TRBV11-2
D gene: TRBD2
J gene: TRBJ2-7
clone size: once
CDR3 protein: CASNPPISGRGYEQYF
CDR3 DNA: TGTGCCAGCAACCCGCCTATTAGCGGGAGAGGCTACGAGCAGTACTTC

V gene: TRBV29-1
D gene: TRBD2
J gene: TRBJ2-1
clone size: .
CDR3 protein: CSVDRSGRAYNEQFF
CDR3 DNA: TGCAGCGTTGATCGGAGCGGGAGGGCCTACAATGAGCAGTTCTTC

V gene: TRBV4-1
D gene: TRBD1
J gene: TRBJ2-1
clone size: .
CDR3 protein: CASSQDSGQPFYNEQFF
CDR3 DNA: TGCGCCAGCAGCCAAGATTCGGGACAGCCATTCTACAATGAGCAGTTCTTC

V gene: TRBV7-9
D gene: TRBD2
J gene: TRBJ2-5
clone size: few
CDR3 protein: CASSPSAGAAGETQYF
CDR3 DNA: TGTGCCAGCAGCCCCTCAGCGGGAGCGGCAGGAGAGACCCAGTACTTC

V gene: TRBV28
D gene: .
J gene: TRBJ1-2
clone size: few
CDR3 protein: CASVTVNYGYTF
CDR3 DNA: TGTGCCAGCGTTACAGTCAACTATGGCTACACCTTC

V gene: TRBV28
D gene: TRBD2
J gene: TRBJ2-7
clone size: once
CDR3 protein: CASSMGWVASGSHEQYF
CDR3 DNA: TGTGCCAGCAGCATGGGTTGGGTTGCTAGCGGGAGTCACGAGCAGTACTTC

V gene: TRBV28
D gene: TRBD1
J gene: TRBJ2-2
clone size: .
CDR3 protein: CASSPRQGAYTGELFF
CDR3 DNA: TGTGCCAGCAGTCCTCGACAGGGGGCCTACACCGGGGAGCTGTTTTTT

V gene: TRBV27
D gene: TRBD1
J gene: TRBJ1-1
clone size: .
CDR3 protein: CASSFQGAEAFF
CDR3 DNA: TGTGCCAGCAGTTTCCAGGGGGCTGAAGCTTTCTTT

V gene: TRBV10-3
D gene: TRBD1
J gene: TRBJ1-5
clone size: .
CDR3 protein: CAISAGTGGAGGNQPQHF
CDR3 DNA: TGTGCCATCAGTGCAGGGACAGGGGGCGCCGGTGGCAATCAGCCCCAGCATTTT

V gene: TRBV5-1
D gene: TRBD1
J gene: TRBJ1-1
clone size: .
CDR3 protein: CASSLDRVGTEAFF
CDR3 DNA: TGCGCCAGCAGTTTAGACAGGGTCGGCACTGAAGCTTTCTTT

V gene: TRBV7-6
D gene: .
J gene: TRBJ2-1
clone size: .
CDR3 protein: CASSLGLPGSEQFF
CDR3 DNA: TGTGCCAGCAGCCTGGGACTCCCAGGGAGTGAGCAGTTCTTC

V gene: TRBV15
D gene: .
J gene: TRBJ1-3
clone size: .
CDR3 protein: CATSSRWGDLAGNTIYF
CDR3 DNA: TGTGCCACCAGCAGTCGGTGGGGGGATCTAGCTGGAAACACCATATATTTT

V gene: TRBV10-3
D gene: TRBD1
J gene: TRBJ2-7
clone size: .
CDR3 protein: CAISDGTGNEQYF
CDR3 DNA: TGTGCCATCAGTGACGGGACAGGGAACGAGCAGTACTTC

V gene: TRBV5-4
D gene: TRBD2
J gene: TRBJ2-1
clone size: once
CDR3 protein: CASSASGSPFDEQFF
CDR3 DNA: TGTGCCAGCAGCGCTAGCGGGAGCCCCTTCGATGAGCAGTTCTTC